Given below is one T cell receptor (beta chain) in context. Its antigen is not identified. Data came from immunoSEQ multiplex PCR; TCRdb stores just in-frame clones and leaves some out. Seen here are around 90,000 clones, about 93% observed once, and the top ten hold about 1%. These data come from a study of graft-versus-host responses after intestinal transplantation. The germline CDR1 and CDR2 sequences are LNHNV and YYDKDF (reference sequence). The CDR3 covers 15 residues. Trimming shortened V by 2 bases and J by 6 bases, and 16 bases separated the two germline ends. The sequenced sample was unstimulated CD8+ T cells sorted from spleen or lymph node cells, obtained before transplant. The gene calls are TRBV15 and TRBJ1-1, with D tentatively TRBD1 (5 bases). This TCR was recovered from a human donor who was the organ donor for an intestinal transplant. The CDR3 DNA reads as TGTGCCACCAGCAGATCCCCGGACGGGGGAGCTGAAGCTTTCTTT. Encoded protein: CATSRSPDGGAEAFF.